This T cell receptor beta chain was documented in a study of blood T cell repertoires in COVID-19. Study summary: Specimens from acute and convalescent COVID-19 originated in the United States, Italy and Spain.

V trimming: 3 bases; J trimming: 1 base; junction bases outside the gene matches: 5. Germline V gene lookup returns CDR1 LNHDA and CDR2 SQIVND (reference sequence). The CDR3 runs 16 residues. In the original processing: Estimates of nucleated cell counts were drawn from the amplification of reference gene primers. Profiling relied on immunoSEQ multiplex PCR, and the TCRdb table lists in-frame clones only, not all of them. The DNA gave D and trimming, while V, J and clone size come from that table. Altogether approximately 290,000 clones are present, around nine tenths being singletons, with the ten largest covering around 0.88%.

Material for sequencing was peripheral blood. The source of this sequence is a young man with acute or convalescent COVID-19. The gene calls are TRBV19 and TRBJ2-3, with 9 bases aligning to TRBD1. This CDR3 reads CASSIKRDRGTDTQYF. In DNA, the CDR3 is TGTGCCAGTAGTATTAAAAGGGACAGGGGCACAGATACGCAGTATTTT.